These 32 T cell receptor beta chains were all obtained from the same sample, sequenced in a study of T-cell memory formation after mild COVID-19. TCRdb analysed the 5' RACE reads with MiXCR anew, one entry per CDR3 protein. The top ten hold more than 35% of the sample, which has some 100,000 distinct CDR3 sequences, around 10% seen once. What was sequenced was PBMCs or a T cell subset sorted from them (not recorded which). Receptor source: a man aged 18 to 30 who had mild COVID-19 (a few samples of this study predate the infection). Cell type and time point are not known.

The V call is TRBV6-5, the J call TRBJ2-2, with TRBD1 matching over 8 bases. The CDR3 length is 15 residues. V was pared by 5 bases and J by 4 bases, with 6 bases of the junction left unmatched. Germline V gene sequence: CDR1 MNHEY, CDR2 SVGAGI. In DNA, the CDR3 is TGTGCCAGCAGTAATGACAGGGGAGGCACCGGGGAGCTGTTTTTT. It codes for CASSNDRGGTGELFF.

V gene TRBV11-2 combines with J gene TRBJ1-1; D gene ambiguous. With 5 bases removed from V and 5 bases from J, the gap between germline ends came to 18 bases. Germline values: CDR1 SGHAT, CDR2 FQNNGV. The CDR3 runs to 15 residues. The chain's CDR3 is CASSAYTALRTEAFF. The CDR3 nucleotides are TGTGCCAGCAGCGCCTATACAGCCCTCAGGACTGAAGCTTTCTTT.

CDR3 loop: CASSAYAGNTIYF. CDR3 nucleotides: TGTGCCAGCAGCGCTTATGCCGGAAACACCATATATTTT. This chain connects TRBV7-3 to TRBJ1-3; D call uncertain. The V and J ends lost 5 bases and 4 bases respectively, with 9 bases between them. The length of the CDR3 is 13 residues. CDR1 and CDR2 (germline): SGHTA, FQGTGA.

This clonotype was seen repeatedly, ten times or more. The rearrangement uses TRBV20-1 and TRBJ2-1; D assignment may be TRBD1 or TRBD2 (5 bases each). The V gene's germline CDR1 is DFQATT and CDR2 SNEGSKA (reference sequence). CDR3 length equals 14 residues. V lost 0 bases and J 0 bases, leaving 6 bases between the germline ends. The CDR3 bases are TGCAGTGCTAGAGATGGGGGCTCCTACAATGAGCAGTTCTTC. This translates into CSARDGGSYNEQFF.

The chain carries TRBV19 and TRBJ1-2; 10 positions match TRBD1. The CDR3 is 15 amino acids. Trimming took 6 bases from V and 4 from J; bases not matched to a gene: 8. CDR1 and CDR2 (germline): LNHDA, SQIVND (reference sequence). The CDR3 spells CASSPGQGLVYGYTF. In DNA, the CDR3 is TGTGCCAGTAGCCCGGGACAGGGGCTTGTCTATGGCTACACCTTC.

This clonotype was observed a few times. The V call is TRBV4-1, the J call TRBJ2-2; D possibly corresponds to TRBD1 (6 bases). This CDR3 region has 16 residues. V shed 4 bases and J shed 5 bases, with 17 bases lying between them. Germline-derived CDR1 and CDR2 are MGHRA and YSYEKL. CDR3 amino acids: CASSPPFMTGTGELFF. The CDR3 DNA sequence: TGCGCCAGCAGCCCCCCGTTCATGACAGGTACCGGGGAGCTGTTTTTT.

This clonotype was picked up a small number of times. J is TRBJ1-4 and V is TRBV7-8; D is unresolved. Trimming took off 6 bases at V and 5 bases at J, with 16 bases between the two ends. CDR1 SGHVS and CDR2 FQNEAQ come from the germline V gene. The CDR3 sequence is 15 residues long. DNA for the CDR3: TGTGCCAGCAGTTCCCGGGGAGACTCCAATGAAAAACTGTTTTTT. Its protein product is CASSSRGDSNEKLFF.

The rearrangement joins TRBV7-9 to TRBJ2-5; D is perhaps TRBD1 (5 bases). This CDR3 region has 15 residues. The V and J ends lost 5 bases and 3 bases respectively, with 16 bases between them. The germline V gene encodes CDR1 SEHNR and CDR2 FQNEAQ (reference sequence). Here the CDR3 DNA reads TGTGCCAGCAGCACCCCGACATCAGGGAAAGAGACCCAGTACTTC. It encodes CASSTPTSGKETQYF.

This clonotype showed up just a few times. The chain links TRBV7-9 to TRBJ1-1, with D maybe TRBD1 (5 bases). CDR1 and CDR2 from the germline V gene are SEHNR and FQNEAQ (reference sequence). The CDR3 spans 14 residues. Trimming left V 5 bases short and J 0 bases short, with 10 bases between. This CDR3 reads CASSPWGMNTEAFF. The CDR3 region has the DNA TGTGCCAGCAGCCCCTGGGGGATGAACACTGAAGCTTTCTTT.

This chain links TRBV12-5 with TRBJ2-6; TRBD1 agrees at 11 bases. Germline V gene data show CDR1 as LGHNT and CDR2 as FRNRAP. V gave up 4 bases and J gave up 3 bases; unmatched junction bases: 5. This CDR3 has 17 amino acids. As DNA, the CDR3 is TGTGCTAGTGGTTCCTGGACAGGGGGCTATGGGGCCAACGTCCTGACTTTC. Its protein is CASGSWTGGYGANVLTF. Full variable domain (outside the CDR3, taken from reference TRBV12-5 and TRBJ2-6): DARVTQTPRHKVTEMGQEVTMRCQPILGHNTVFWYRQTMMQGLELLAYFRNRAPLDDSGMPKDRFSAEMPDATLATLKIQPSEPRDSAVYFCASGSWTGGYGANVLTFGAGSRLTVL.

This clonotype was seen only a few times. In DNA, the CDR3 is TGTGCCAGCACTGGGGGGCTCGATGAGCAGTTCTTC. Protein product: CASTGGLDEQFF. The gene calls are TRBV6-2 or TRBV6-3 and TRBJ2-1; D possibly matches TRBD1 or TRBD2 (6 bases each). With 7 bases removed from V and 8 bases from J, the gap between germline ends came to 12 bases. Germline CDR1 MNHEY, CDR2 SVGEGT. The CDR3 runs to 12 residues.

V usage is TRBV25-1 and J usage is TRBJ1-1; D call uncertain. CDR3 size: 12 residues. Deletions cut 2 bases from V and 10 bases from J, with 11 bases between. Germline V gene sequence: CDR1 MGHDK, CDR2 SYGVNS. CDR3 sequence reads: CASSEASTGAFF. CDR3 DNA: TGTGCCAGCAGTGAAGCTAGTACCGGAGCTTTCTTT.

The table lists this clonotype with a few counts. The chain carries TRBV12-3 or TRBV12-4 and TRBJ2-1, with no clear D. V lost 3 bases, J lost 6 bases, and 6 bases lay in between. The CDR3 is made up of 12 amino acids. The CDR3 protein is CASSFGPNEQFF. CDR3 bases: TGTGCCAGCAGTTTTGGGCCCAATGAGCAGTTCTTC.

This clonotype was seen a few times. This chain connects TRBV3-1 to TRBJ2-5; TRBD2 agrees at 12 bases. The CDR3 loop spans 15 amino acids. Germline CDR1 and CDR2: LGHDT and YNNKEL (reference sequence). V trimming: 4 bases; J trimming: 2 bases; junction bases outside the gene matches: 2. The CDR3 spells CASSRGLAGQETQYF. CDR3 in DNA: TGTGCCAGCAGCCGCGGACTAGCGGGACAAGAGACCCAGTACTTC.

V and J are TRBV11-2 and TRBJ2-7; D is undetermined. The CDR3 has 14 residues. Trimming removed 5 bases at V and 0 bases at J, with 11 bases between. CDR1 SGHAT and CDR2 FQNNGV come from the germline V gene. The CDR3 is CASSLLGPSYEQYF. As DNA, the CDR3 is TGTGCCAGCAGCCTTCTCGGTCCCTCCTACGAGCAGTACTTC.

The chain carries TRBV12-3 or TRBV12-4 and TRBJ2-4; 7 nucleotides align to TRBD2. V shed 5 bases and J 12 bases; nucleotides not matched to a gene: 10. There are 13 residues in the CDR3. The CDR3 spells CASSLGDYGNQYF. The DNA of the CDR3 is TGTGCCAGCAGTCTCGGGGACTACGGTAATCAGTACTTC.

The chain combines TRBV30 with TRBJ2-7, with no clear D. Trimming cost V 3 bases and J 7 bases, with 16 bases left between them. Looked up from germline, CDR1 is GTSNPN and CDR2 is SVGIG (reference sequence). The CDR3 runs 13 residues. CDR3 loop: CAWRVFLRGEQYF. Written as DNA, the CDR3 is TGTGCCTGGAGGGTCTTCTTGAGAGGAGAGCAGTACTTC.

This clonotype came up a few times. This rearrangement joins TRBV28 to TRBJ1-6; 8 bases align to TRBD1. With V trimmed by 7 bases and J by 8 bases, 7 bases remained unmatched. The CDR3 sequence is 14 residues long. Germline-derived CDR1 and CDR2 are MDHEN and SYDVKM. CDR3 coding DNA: TGTGCCAGCAACCCGGACAGGGAATATTCACCCCTCCACTTT. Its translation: CASNPDREYSPLHF.

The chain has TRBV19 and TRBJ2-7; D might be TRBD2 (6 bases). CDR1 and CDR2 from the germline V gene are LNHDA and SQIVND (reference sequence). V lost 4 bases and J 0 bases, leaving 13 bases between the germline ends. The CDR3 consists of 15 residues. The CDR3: CASSNLGGVSYEQYF. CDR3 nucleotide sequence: TGTGCCAGTAGTAATTTGGGCGGGGTCTCCTACGAGCAGTACTTC.

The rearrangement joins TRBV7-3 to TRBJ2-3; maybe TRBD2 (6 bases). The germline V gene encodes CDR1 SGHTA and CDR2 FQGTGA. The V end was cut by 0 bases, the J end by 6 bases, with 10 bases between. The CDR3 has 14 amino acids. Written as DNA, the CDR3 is TGTGCCAGCAGCTTAACGGGCGGGGCGGATACGCAGTATTTT. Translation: CASSLTGGADTQYF.

The CDR3: CASSYSTRTGTYEQYV. In nucleotides, the CDR3 is TGTGCCAGCAGTTACTCGACTAGGACAGGAACCTACGAGCAGTACGTC. The chain uses TRBV6-2 or TRBV6-3 and TRBJ2-7; D is possibly TRBD1 (7 bases). V gave up 0 bases and J gave up 2 bases, with 14 bases separating them. CDR3 length equals 16 residues. CDR1 and CDR2 from the germline V gene are MNHEY and SVGEGT.

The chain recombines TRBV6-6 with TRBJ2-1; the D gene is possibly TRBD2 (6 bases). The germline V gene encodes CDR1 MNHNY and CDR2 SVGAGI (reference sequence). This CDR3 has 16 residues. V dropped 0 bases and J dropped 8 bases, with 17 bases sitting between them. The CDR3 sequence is CASSYSTAGPGDEQFF. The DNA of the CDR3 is TGTGCCAGCAGTTACTCAACAGCGGGCCCCGGGGATGAGCAGTTCTTC.

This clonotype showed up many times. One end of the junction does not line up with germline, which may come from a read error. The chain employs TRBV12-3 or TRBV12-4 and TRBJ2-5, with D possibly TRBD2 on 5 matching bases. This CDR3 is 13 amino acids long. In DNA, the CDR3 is TGTGCCAGCATTTTAAGGCCGGGGGAGACCCAGTACTTC. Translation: CASILRPGETQYF.

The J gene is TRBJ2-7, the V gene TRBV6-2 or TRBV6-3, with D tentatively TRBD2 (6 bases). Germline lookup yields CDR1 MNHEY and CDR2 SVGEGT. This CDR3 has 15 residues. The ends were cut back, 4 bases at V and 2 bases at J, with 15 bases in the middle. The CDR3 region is CASSLFGAGPYEQYF. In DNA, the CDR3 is TGTGCCAGCAGTTTGTTTGGAGCGGGCCCCTACGAGCAGTACTTC.

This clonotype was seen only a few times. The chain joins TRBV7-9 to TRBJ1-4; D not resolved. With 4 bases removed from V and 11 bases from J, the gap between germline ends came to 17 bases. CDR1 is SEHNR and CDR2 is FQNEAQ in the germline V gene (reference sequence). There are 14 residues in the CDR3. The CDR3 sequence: CASSSSTAVGKLFF. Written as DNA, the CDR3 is TGTGCCAGCAGCTCCTCGACCGCCGTCGGGAAACTGTTTTTT.

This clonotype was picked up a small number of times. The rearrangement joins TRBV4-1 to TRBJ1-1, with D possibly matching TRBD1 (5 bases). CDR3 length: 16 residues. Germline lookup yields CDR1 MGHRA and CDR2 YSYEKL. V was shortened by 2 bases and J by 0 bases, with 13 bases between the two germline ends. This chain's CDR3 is CASSQTPVTVNTEAFF. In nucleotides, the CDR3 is TGCGCCAGCAGCCAAACCCCCGTGACAGTGAACACTGAAGCTTTCTTT.

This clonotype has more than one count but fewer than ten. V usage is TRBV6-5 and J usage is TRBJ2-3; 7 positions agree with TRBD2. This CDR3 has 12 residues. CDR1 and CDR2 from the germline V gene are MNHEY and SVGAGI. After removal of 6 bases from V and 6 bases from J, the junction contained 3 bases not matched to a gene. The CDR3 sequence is CASSPGGDTQYF. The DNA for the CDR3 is TGTGCCAGCAGCCCGGGAGGTGATACGCAGTATTTT.

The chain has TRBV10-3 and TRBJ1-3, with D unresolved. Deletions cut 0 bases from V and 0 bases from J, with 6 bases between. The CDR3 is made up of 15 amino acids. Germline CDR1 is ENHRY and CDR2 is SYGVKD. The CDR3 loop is CAISESTASGNTIYF. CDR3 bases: TGTGCCATCAGTGAGTCTACAGCCTCTGGAAACACCATATATTTT.

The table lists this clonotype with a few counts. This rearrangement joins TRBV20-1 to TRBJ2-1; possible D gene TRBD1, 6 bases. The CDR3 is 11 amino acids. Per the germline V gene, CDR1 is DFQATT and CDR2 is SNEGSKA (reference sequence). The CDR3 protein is CSARGPNEQFF. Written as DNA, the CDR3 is TGCTCCGCCAGGGGTCCCAATGAGCAGTTCTTC.

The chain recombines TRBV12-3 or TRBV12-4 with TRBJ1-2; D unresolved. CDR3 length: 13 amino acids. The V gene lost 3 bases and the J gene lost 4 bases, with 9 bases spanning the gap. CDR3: CASSLNLPYGYTF. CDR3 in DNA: TGTGCCAGCAGTTTGAACCTCCCCTATGGCTACACCTTC.

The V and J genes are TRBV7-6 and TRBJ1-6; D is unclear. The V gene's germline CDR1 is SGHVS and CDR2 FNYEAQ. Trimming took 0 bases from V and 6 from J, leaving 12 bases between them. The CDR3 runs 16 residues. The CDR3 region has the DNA TGTGCCAGCAGCTTAGCGGAAGGTAGCTTTAATTCACCCCTCCACTTT. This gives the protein CASSLAEGSFNSPLHF.

CDR3 sequence reads: CASSFWAREIYGYTF. CDR3 DNA sequence: TGTGCCAGCAGCTTTTGGGCCAGGGAGATCTATGGCTACACCTTC. The chain uses TRBV5-8 and TRBJ1-2, with a possible D match to TRBD1 (5 bases). The length of the CDR3 is 15 residues. Trimming shortened V by 2 bases and J by 4 bases, and 15 bases separated the two germline ends. The V gene's germline CDR1 is SGHTS and CDR2 YDEGEE.